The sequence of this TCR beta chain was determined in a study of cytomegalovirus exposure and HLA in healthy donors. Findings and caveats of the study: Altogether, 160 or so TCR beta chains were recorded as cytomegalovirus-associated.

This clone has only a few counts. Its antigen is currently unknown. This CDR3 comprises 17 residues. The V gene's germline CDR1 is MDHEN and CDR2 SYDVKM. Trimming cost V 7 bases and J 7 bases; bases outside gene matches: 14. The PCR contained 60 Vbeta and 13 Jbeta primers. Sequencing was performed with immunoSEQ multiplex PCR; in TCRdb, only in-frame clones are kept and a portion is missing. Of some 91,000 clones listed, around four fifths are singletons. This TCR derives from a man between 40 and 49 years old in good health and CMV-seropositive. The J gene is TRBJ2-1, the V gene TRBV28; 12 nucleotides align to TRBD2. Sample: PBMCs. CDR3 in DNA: TGTGCCAGCACCGGACTAGCGGGAATTTTTCGTCGGAATGAGCAGTTCTTC. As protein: CASTGLAGIFRRNEQFF.